Each of the 27 T cell receptor beta chains below was sequenced from the same sample in a study of T cell responses to AZD1222 COVID-19 vaccine. Assay: immunoSEQ multiplex PCR; the TCRdb copy retains only in-frame clones and omits some. The sample records about 190,000 clones, under 95% being singletons. The specimen was peripheral blood, collected on day 0 of AZD1222 vaccination. Receptors originate from an adult in good health.

The gene calls are TRBV2 and TRBJ1-5; 12 bases map to TRBD1. There are 16 residues in the CDR3. The germline gives CDR1 SNHLY, CDR2 FYNNEI. The J segment lost 5 bases and the V segment lost 6 bases, leaving 8 bases of the junction unmatched. The CDR3 sequence is CASRGTGGDRYQPQHF. DNA for the CDR3: TGTGCCAGCAGGGGGACAGGGGGCGACAGGTATCAGCCCCAGCATTTT.

This rearrangement joins TRBV9 to TRBJ1-2, with D perhaps TRBD1 (5 bases). This CDR3 has 15 residues. The V gene lost 3 bases and the J gene lost 2 bases, with 14 bases spanning the gap. Germline values: CDR1 SGDLS, CDR2 YYNGEE. CDR3 amino acids: CASSGEGGANYGYTF. In DNA form, the CDR3 reads TGTGCCAGCAGCGGGGAGGGCGGGGCAAACTATGGCTACACCTTC.

The CDR3 DNA is TGTGCCAGCAGCTTAGCCGCCAGCGGGGGAACTGTGTACGAGCAGTACTTC. It encodes CASSLAASGGTVYEQYF. This chain connects TRBV7-6 to TRBJ2-7, with 8 bases lining up with TRBD2. CDR1 and CDR2 (germline): SGHVS, FNYEAQ. This CDR3 contains 17 residues. The junction had 11 bases not matched to a gene; V was cut back by 0 bases and J by 4 bases. Full variable domain (outside the CDR3, taken from reference TRBV7-6 and TRBJ2-7): GAGVSQSPRYKVTKRGQDVALRCDPISGHVSLYWYRQALGQGPEFLTYFNYEAQQDKSGLPNDRFSAERPEGSISTLTIQRTEQRDSAMYRCASSLAASGGTVYEQYFGPGTRLTVT.

This clone was found a few times. The genes are TRBV15 and TRBJ1-2; the D gene is possibly TRBD1 (5 bases). There are 17 residues in the CDR3. The germline V gene encodes CDR1 LNHNV and CDR2 YYDKDF (reference sequence). The V end lost 5 bases, the J end lost 4 bases, and 23 bases lay between the germline ends. The CDR3 DNA reads TGTGCCACCAGCGAGAACTACAACACAGGAGAGTTCTATGGCTACACCTTC. Protein: CATSENYNTGEFYGYTF.

The V and J genes are TRBV7-9 and TRBJ1-2, with no clear D. Germline V gives CDR1 SEHNR, CDR2 FQNEAQ (reference sequence). CDR3 length: 14 amino acids. Trimming left V 2 bases short and J 5 bases short, with 12 bases between. CDR3 coding DNA: TGTGCCAGCAGCTTAAGTTATGGAGGATATGGCTACACCTTC. Translating it yields CASSLSYGGYGYTF.

This rearrangement joins TRBV28 to TRBJ2-1; no clear D gene. The CDR3 runs 14 residues. Trimming shortened V by 3 bases and J by 0 bases, and 6 bases separated the two germline ends. Germline-derived CDR1 and CDR2 are MDHEN and SYDVKM. The CDR3 region is CASSFPSSYNEQFF. In nucleotides, the CDR3 is TGTGCCAGCAGTTTCCCTAGCTCCTACAATGAGCAGTTCTTC.

The gene calls are TRBV2 and TRBJ1-1, with D possibly being TRBD1 (5 bases). The CDR3 loop spans 14 amino acids. Looked up from germline, CDR1 is SNHLY and CDR2 is FYNNEI. Trimming shortened V by 6 bases and J by 7 bases, and 18 bases separated the two germline ends. CDR3 amino acids: CASSRRKTTVEAFF. In DNA form, the CDR3 reads TGTGCCAGCAGCCGAAGGAAAACGACAGTTGAAGCTTTCTTT.

The chain carries TRBV2 and TRBJ2-6, with D possibly called TRBD1 or TRBD2 (5 bases each). Germline V lookup: CDR1 SNHLY, CDR2 FYNNEI. V was pared by 4 bases and J by 2 bases, with 9 bases between. This CDR3 is 15 amino acids long. CDR3 sequence (DNA): TGTGCCAGCAGTGGAGGGGCGCCTGGGGCCAACGTCCTGACTTTC. The encoded protein is CASSGGAPGANVLTF.

This clone showed up many times. The sample has other DNA sequences that encode this CDR3 too. The rearrangement uses TRBV18 and TRBJ2-3; TRBD2 agrees at 7 bases. Losses at the gene ends were 6 bases for V and 2 bases for J; bases not matched to a gene: 8. Germline V gene data show CDR1 as KGHSH and CDR2 as LQKENI. The CDR3 is made up of 15 amino acids. CDR3 in amino acids: CASSPREGLTDTQYF. CDR3 coding DNA: TGTGCCAGCTCCCCGAGGGAGGGCCTCACAGATACGCAGTATTTT.

The chain combines TRBV7-8 with TRBJ2-7, with D possibly being TRBD1 (5 bases). Trimming took off 5 bases at V and 5 bases at J, with 13 bases between the two ends. The CDR3 runs 13 residues. Germline CDR1 SGHVS, CDR2 FQNEAQ. The CDR3 DNA is TGTGCCAGCAGCGTTGACAGAACCGACGAGCAGTACTTC. Amino acids: CASSVDRTDEQYF.

J is TRBJ2-1 and V is TRBV7-7; D call uncertain. The germline V gene has CDR1 SSHAT and CDR2 FNYEAQ (reference sequence). The CDR3 is made up of 12 amino acids. The V and J ends lost 4 bases and 5 bases respectively, with 6 bases between them. The CDR3 bases are TGTGCCAGCAGCTCCCCGGACAATGAGCAGTTCTTC. Its translation is CASSSPDNEQFF.

V gene TRBV2 combines with J gene TRBJ1-1; D might be TRBD1 (5 bases). The CDR3 is 11 amino acids. Deletions cut 8 bases from V and 5 bases from J, with 9 bases between. In germline, CDR1 is SNHLY, CDR2 FYNNEI. This CDR3 is CASGDGTEAFF. The DNA of the CDR3 is TGTGCCAGCGGGGACGGGACTGAAGCTTTCTTT.

The V and J genes are TRBV4-3 and TRBJ1-5, with 10 bases identical to TRBD1. The V gene end was trimmed by 2 bases and the J gene end by 6 bases; junction bases not matched to a gene: 4. The CDR3 consists of 15 residues. The V gene's germline CDR1 is LGHNA and CDR2 YSLEER. The CDR3 protein is CASSQRQGAFQPQHF. The CDR3 DNA reads as TGCGCCAGCAGCCAACGACAGGGGGCATTTCAGCCCCAGCATTTT.

This clone was recorded only once. V gene TRBV28 combines with J gene TRBJ2-5; D may be TRBD1 (6 bases). Germline CDR1 MDHEN, CDR2 SYDVKM. V lost 5 bases and J 5 bases, leaving 15 bases between the germline ends. The CDR3 covers 14 residues. The CDR3 nucleotides read TGTGCCAGCAGTCCCGCCGGGACACGGGAGACCCAGTACTTC. This encodes CASSPAGTRETQYF.

The V and J genes are TRBV7-8 and TRBJ1-1; D not certain. Germline CDR1 SGHVS, CDR2 FQNEAQ. Trimming cost V 2 bases and J 8 bases, with 6 bases left between them. The CDR3 sequence is 11 residues long. The CDR3 is CASSLFAEAFF. In DNA form, the CDR3 reads TGTGCCAGCAGCTTATTCGCAGAAGCTTTCTTT.

This chain's CDR3 is CASSQVENYEQYF. The CDR3 DNA reads TGTGCCAGCAGCCAAGTTGAAAACTACGAGCAGTACTTC. The J gene is TRBJ2-7, the V gene TRBV3-1 (or the pseudogene TRBV3-2); D unresolved. This CDR3 has 13 amino acids. Trimming stripped 1 base from V and 3 bases from J, with 7 bases between. Germline lookup yields CDR1 LGHDT and CDR2 YNNKEL (reference sequence).

This chain uses TRBV9 with TRBJ1-1; D is unresolved. The V gene's germline CDR1 is SGDLS and CDR2 YYNGEE. V lost 0 bases, J lost 1 base, and 4 bases lay in between. The CDR3 runs 13 residues. This CDR3 reads CASSVAPNTEAFF. The CDR3 nucleotides are TGTGCCAGCAGCGTAGCCCCGAACACTGAAGCTTTCTTT.

This clone was observed once. The chain employs TRBV3-1 (or the pseudogene TRBV3-2) and TRBJ1-1, with no clear D. The germline V gene encodes CDR1 LGHDT and CDR2 YNNKEL (reference sequence). Trimming left V 7 bases short and J 3 bases short, with 15 bases between. The CDR3 is made up of 14 amino acids. The CDR3 DNA follows: TGTGCCAGCATCCCCTCGGGGTCGGACACTGAAGCTTTCTTT. This gives the protein CASIPSGSDTEAFF.

The chain has TRBV4-1 and TRBJ2-2; D is possibly TRBD1 or TRBD2 (6 bases each). CDR3 length: 18 residues. The germline V gene encodes CDR1 MGHRA and CDR2 YSYEKL. Trimming pared 2 bases from V and 0 bases from J, leaving 16 bases between. The CDR3 reads CASSQTGQRVPNTGELFF. DNA of the CDR3: TGCGCCAGCAGCCAAACTGGACAGCGGGTCCCGAACACCGGGGAGCTGTTTTTT.

The genes are TRBV2 and TRBJ2-5, with a weak D call TRBD2 (6 bases). CDR3 length equals 15 residues. Per germline, CDR1 SNHLY and CDR2 FYNNEI. The V end was cut by 10 bases, the J end by 5 bases, with 23 bases between. In nucleotides, the CDR3 is TGTGCCAAGGAGCGGGTGTTGCTAGATGGGGAGACCCAGTACTTC. Its translation: CAKERVLLDGETQYF.

This clone has just one count. The rearrangement joins TRBV27 to TRBJ2-3; D is uncertain. The CDR3 length is 13 residues. V gave up 3 bases and J gave up 2 bases, with 6 bases separating them. Per germline, CDR1 MNHEY and CDR2 SMNVEV (reference sequence). CDR3 bases: TGTGCCAGCAGTTTTCCTAACACAGATACGCAGTATTTT. It specifies CASSFPNTDTQYF.

This clone was seen only once. V gene TRBV7-9 combines with J gene TRBJ2-4; a possible D gene is TRBD2 (5 bases). The germline V and J ends were trimmed by 3 bases and 8 bases, with 11 bases remaining between them. This CDR3 is 13 amino acids long. Per the germline V gene, CDR1 is SEHNR and CDR2 is FQNEAQ (reference sequence). The CDR3, as DNA: TGTGCCAGCAGCTTCGGGGTTAGAGACATTCAGTACTTC. Translation: CASSFGVRDIQYF.

On this clone: This CDR3 is also generated by other DNA sequences in the sample. The chain couples TRBV18 to TRBJ1-1; D not resolved. The CDR3 totals 13 residues. V was trimmed by 3 bases and J by 4 bases, leaving 9 bases between them. Germline V gene data show CDR1 as KGHSH and CDR2 as LQKENI. In DNA form, the CDR3 reads TGTGCCAGCTCACCTGAAGGAGGCACTGAAGCTTTCTTT. Translating gives CASSPEGGTEAFF.

This clone has a single count. The rearrangement uses TRBV7-9 and TRBJ2-2; perhaps TRBD2 as D (6 bases). V lost 2 bases to trimming and J lost 8 bases, with 15 bases between them. CDR3 length: 15 residues. Germline CDR1 SEHNR, CDR2 FQNEAQ (reference sequence). CDR3 protein: CASSLWRGIMGELFF. For the CDR3, the DNA is TGTGCCAGCAGCTTATGGAGGGGTATTATGGGGGAGCTGTTTTTT.

The chain uses TRBV15 and TRBJ2-1, with 8 bases lining up with TRBD2. J was trimmed by 8 bases and V by 1 base; bases with no gene match: 10. The CDR3 has 16 amino acids. CDR1 LNHNV and CDR2 YYDKDF come from the germline V gene (reference sequence). The CDR3 sequence is CATSRVTGGARDEQFF. In DNA, the CDR3 is TGTGCCACCAGCAGAGTTACGGGGGGGGCCCGGGATGAGCAGTTCTTC.

The rearrangement uses TRBV7-2 and TRBJ2-7, with a weak D call TRBD1 (5 bases). The germline CDR1 and CDR2 sequences are SGHTA and FQGNSA. V was clipped by 5 bases and J by 3 bases, with 20 bases between them. The CDR3 is 16 amino acids. CDR3 sequence reads: CASSPSGNTANYEQYF. CDR3 nucleotides: TGTGCCAGCAGCCCCTCAGGGAATACGGCAAACTACGAGCAGTACTTC.

The rearrangement uses TRBV7-3 and TRBJ2-2, with 10 positions matching TRBD1. Looked up from germline, CDR1 is SGHTA and CDR2 is FQGTGA. J was trimmed by 1 base and V by 5 bases; bases with no gene match: 4. This CDR3 is built from 16 residues. CDR3 nucleotide sequence: TGTGCCAGCAGCCCGCGGGACAGGGGGAACACCGGGGAGCTGTTTTTT. As protein: CASSPRDRGNTGELFF. The whole variable domain, filled in from reference TRBV7-3 and TRBJ2-2, reads GAGVSQTPSNKVTEKGKYVELRCDPISGHTALYWYRQSLGQGPEFLIYFQGTGAADDSGLPNDRFFAVRPEGSVSTLKIQRTERGDSAVYLCASSPRDRGNTGELFFGEGSRLTVL.